A selection of T cell receptor beta chains follows, all from one sample in a study of T-cell reconstitution after alpha-beta-depleted transplantation in children. TCRdb passed the PCR reads through MiXCR, listing each CDR3 protein once. The data contain a few hundred thousand distinct CDR3 sequences, 10% to 13% of them singletons. This material consisted of PBMCs from the stem cell graft donor, taken from the stem cell graft. Receptor source: a human donor who donated a stem cell graft to a child with acute lymphoblastic leukemia. CDR3s include the opening cysteine and the closing phenylalanine or tryptophan. The order of the fields is J gene, V gene, clone size, D gene, CDR3 DNA, CDR3 protein. D genes are given only for firm matches. Size values are once, few and many counts, or a class for expanded clones, and some rows have none.

TRBJ2-7,TRBV5-1,.,.,TGCGCCAGCAGCTGGACGGGGCCGAGCTCCTACGAGCAGTACTTC,CASSWTGPSSYEQYF
TRBJ2-1,TRBV27,many,.,TGTGCCAGCAGTTCCTTGAGCTCCTACAATGAGCAGTTCTTC,CASSSLSSYNEQFF
TRBJ1-6,TRBV5-1,many,.,TGCGCCAGCAGCCCTGCAGTGGGGGGTTCACCCCTCCACTTT,CASSPAVGGSPLHF
TRBJ2-7,TRBV7-2,.,.,TGTGCCAGCAGCCACTGGCTAAACTACGAGCAGTACTTC,CASSHWLNYEQYF
TRBJ2-3,TRBV7-3,.,TRBD2,TGTGCCAGCAGACACAGCGGGGGGACAGATACGCAGTATTTT,CASRHSGGTDTQYF
TRBJ2-1,TRBV27,.,.,TGTGCCAGCAGCCCTTACGCCTGGGACGGCTCCTACAATGAGCAGTTCTTC,CASSPYAWDGSYNEQFF
TRBJ1-2,TRBV24-1,.,.,TGTGCCACCAGTGATTCGAAGTCGGGGTTTAGCTATGGCTACACCTTC,CATSDSKSGFSYGYTF
TRBJ2-1,TRBV28,many,.,TGTGCCAGCAGTGAACCCCGTTCATCGCCGAGCTCCTACAATGAGCAGTTCTTC,CASSEPRSSPSSYNEQFF
TRBJ2-3,TRBV28,many,TRBD2,TGTGCCAGCAGTTTTTTCCCTCGGCGGGAGCAAACAGATACGCAGTATTTT,CASSFFPRREQTDTQYF
TRBJ2-1,TRBV12-3/TRBV12-4,.,.,TGTGCCAGCCCCCCCTTCGGACCGGGTAGAGACAATGAGCAGTTCTTC,CASPPFGPGRDNEQFF
TRBJ1-5,TRBV10-1,.,TRBD1,TGCGCCAGCAGGGTGCCGGGACAGCCCAATCAGCCCCAGCATTTT,CASRVPGQPNQPQHF
TRBJ2-1,TRBV11-1,many,.,TGTGCCAGCAGCCCACAAGGGGGGATTAGCGCTAGGAGCTCCTACAATGAGCAGTTCTTC,CASSPQGGISARSSYNEQFF
TRBJ2-1,TRBV21-1,.,.,TGTGCCAGCAGCTGCCGTTTGGGACTAGCGGGAGTCAGGGTCTACAATGAGCAGTTCTTC,CASSCRLGLAGVRVYNEQFF
TRBJ2-5,TRBV5-1,many,.,TGTGCCAGCAGCTTGGCAGGTGTAGAGACCCAGTACTTC,CASSLAGVETQYF
TRBJ1-4,TRBV12-3/TRBV12-4,few,TRBD1,TGTGCCAGCAGACTCGGGACAGCAACTAATGAAAAACTGTTTTTT,CASRLGTATNEKLFF
TRBJ1-5,TRBV7-9,few,.,TGTGCCAGCAGCTTTCAGGGCGGGACTCAGCCCCAGCATTTT,CASSFQGGTQPQHF
TRBJ2-5,TRBV5-1,few,TRBD1,TGCGCCAGCAGGACAGGGCCTTACCAAGAGACCCAGTACTTC,CASRTGPYQETQYF
TRBJ2-7,TRBV5-6,.,TRBD1,TGTGCCAGCAGCCCGACAGGGAACTCCTACGAGCAGTACTTC,CASSPTGNSYEQYF
TRBJ2-5,TRBV6-5,few,.,TGTGCCAGCAGTTACGAAGGAGGAGAGACCCAGTACTTC,CASSYEGGETQYF
TRBJ1-2,TRBV7-2,many,.,TGTGCCAGCAGCTTCGACGGAAACCCTAACTATGGCTACACCTTC,CASSFDGNPNYGYTF
TRBJ2-1,TRBV7-9,.,TRBD2,TGTGCCAGCAGCTCCATAGCGGGATCAACCTACAATGAGCAGTTCTTC,CASSSIAGSTYNEQFF
TRBJ2-2,TRBV5-1,.,.,TGCGCCAGCAGCTTGGTCGTGGGGCACCCCGGGGAGCTGTTTTTT,CASSLVVGHPGELFF
TRBJ2-1,TRBV2,few,.,TGTGCCAGCGAAGTAGGGGCCAATGAGCAGTTCTTC,CASEVGANEQFF
TRBJ2-7,TRBV4-3,few,TRBD2,TGCGCCAGCAGCCAAGATCTGGCGGGAGCGAACTACGAGCAGTACTTC,CASSQDLAGANYEQYF
TRBJ1-6,TRBV20-1,.,TRBD1,TGCAGTGCCCTGAGGACAGGGGAGCGATCACCCCTCCACTTT,CSALRTGERSPLHF
TRBJ2-7,TRBV28,.,TRBD1,TGTGCCAGCAACGACAGGGGGCCCTACGAGCAGTACTTC,CASNDRGPYEQYF
TRBJ2-1,TRBV7-3,.,TRBD2,TGTGCCAGCAGCACCCAGTCAGGGACTAGACCCTACAATGAGCAGTTCTTC,CASSTQSGTRPYNEQFF
TRBJ1-3,TRBV5-6,many,.,TGTGCCAGCAGCTTGGCCGAGAACACCATATATTTT,CASSLAENTIYF
TRBJ2-7,TRBV20-1,few,TRBD2,TGCAGTGCTATCGGGAGGGTCTCCTACGAGCAGTACTTC,CSAIGRVSYEQYF
TRBJ2-2,TRBV5-1,.,.,TGCGCCAGCAGCTTGTATTCCCACGGGGAGCTGTTTTTT,CASSLYSHGELFF
TRBJ2-5,TRBV5-1,.,.,TGCGCCAGCAGCTTGACAGCTAGGGAGCAAGAGACCCAGTACTTC,CASSLTAREQETQYF
TRBJ2-1,TRBV7-3,few,TRBD2,TGTGCCAGCAGCTTATCAGCGGGAGAAGGGGATGAGCAGTTCTTC,CASSLSAGEGDEQFF
TRBJ2-4,TRBV2,.,.,TGTGCCAGCAGTGTCCGGGACTCCTCCAAACCTTTTCAGTACTTC,CASSVRDSSKPFQYF
TRBJ2-1,TRBV9,.,.,TGTGCCAGCAGCGTAGGACAGGCCCCCTACAATGAGCAGTTCTTC,CASSVGQAPYNEQFF
TRBJ2-5,TRBV12-3/TRBV12-4,.,TRBD2,TGTGCCAGCAGTCTCGGGACTAGCGGGGTTAAGACCCAGTACTTC,CASSLGTSGVKTQYF
TRBJ1-1,TRBV19,.,TRBD1,TGTGCCAGCCGGAAAAATGCCGGGACAGGCATGAACACTGAAGCTTTCTTT,CASRKNAGTGMNTEAFF
TRBJ2-7,TRBV5-1,.,TRBD1,TGCGCCAGCAGACCACCCCCGGGACAGGGACCCTACGAGCAGTACTTC,CASRPPPGQGPYEQYF